This T cell receptor beta chain was documented in a study of blood T cells in healthy people across ages. On the study more broadly: Every two T cells gave about one barcoded beta molecule via template switching.

For the second PCR, which ran for about 7 to 11 cycles, a sample-barcoded 5' primer and a J-beta primer mix were used. A template-switch adaptor containing 12 random nucleotides labeled each cDNA molecule. TCRdb called the 5' RACE reads again in MiXCR, with one record for every CDR3 protein. The sample lists fewer than 1,000,000 distinct CDR3 sequences, around 42% occurring once. This CDR3 is built from 14 residues. CDR1 KGHDR and CDR2 SFDVKD come from the germline V gene. In regard to this clonotype: Its antigen remains unknown. A read error may account for a junction end that differs from germline.

Study-level points and caveats: It was not known whether donors were CMV positive (a possible confounder of expanded clonotype changes). Greater diversity and more naive CD4+ cells were seen in long-lived donors than in aged donors.

The sequenced sample consisted of blood. This rearrangement joins TRBV24-1 to TRBJ2-2, with 7 bases aligning to TRBD2. The receptor comes from a man aged 55 to 69 in good health. CDR3: CGTRAGDLPGELFF. CDR3 DNA: TGTGGCACCCGGGCGGGGGACCTCCCCGGGGAGCTGTTTTTT.